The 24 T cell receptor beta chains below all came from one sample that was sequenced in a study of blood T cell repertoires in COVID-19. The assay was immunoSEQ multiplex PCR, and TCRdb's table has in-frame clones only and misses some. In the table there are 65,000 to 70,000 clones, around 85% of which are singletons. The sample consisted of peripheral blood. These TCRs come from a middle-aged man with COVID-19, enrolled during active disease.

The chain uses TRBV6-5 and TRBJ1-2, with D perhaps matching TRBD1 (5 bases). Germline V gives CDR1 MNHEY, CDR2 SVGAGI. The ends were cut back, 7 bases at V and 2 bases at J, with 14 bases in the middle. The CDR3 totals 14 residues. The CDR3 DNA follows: TGTGCCAGCACCCCGGACATGTGGAACTATGGCTACACCTTC. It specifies CASTPDMWNYGYTF.

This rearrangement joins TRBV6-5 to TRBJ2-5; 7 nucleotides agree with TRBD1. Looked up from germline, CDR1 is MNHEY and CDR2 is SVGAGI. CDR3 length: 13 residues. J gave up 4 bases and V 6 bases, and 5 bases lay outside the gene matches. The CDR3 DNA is TGTGCCAGCAGCCAGACAGGGAGAGAGACCCAGTACTTC. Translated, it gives CASSQTGRETQYF.

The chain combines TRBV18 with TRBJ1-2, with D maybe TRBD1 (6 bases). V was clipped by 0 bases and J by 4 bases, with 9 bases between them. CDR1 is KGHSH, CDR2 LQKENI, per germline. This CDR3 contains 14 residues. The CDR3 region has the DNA TGTGCCAGCTCACCACCTGAGGACAGCTATGGCTACACCTTC. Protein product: CASSPPEDSYGYTF.

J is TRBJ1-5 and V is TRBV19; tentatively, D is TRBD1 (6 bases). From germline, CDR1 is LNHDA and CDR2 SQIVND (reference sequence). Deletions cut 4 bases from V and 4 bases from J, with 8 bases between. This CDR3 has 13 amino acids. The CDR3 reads CASSTDRNQPQHF. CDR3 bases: TGTGCCAGTAGTACGGACAGAAATCAGCCCCAGCATTTT. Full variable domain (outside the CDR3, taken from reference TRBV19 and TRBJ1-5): DGGITQSPKYLFRKEGQNVTLSCEQNLNHDAMYWYRQDPGQGLRLIYYSQIVNDFQKGDIAEGYSVSREKKESFPLTVTSAQKNPTAFYLCASSTDRNQPQHFGDGTRLSIL.

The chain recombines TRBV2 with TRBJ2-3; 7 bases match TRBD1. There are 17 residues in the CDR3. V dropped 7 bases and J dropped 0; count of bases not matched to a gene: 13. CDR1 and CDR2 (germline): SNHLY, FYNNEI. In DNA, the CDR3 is TGTGCCAGCACCTACCAGGGGGAGCCCTTTAGCACAGATACGCAGTATTTT. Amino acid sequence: CASTYQGEPFSTDTQYF.

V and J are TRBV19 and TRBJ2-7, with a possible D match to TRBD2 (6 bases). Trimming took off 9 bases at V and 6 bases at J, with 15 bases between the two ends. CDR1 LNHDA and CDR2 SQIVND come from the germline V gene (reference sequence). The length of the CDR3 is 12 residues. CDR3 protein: CASIGFGSEQYF. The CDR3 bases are TGTGCCAGCATCGGTTTCGGGAGCGAGCAGTACTTC.

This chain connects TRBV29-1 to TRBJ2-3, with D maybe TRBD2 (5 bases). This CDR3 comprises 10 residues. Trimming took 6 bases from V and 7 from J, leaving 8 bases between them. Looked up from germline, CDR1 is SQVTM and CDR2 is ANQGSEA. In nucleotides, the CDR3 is TGCAGCGTGGAGGACTATACGCAGTATTTT. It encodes CSVEDYTQYF.

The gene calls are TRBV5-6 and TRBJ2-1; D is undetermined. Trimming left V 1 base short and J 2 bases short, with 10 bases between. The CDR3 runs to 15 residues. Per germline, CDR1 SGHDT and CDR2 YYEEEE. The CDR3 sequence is CASSLYEAAYNEQFF. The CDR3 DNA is TGTGCCAGCAGCTTGTACGAAGCCGCCTACAATGAGCAGTTCTTC.

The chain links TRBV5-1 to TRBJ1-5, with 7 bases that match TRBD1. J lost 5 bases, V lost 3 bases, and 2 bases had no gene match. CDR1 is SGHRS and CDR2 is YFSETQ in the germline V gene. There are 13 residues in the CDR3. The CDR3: CASSSQGDQPQHF. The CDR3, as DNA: TGCGCCAGCAGCTCCCAGGGGGATCAGCCCCAGCATTTT.

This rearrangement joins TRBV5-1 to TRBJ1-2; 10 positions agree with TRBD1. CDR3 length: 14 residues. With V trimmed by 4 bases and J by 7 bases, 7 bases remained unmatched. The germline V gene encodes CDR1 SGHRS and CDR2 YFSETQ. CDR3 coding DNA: TGCGCCAGCAGCGCCGGGACAGGGGTAGTTGGCTACACCTTC. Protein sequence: CASSAGTGVVGYTF.

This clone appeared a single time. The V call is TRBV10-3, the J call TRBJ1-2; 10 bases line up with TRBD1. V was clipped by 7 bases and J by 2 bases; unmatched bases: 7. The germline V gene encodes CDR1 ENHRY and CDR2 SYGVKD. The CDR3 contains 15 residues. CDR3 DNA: TGTGCCATCACCAGTCCGGGACAGGGGAACTATGGCTACACCTTC. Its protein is CAITSPGQGNYGYTF.

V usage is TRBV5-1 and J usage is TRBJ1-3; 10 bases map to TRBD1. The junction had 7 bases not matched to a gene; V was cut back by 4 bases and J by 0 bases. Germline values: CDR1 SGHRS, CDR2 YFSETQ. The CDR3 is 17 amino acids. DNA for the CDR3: TGCGCCAGCAGCGAGGGCCGGGACAGGGGCTCTGGAAACACCATATATTTT. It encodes CASSEGRDRGSGNTIYF.

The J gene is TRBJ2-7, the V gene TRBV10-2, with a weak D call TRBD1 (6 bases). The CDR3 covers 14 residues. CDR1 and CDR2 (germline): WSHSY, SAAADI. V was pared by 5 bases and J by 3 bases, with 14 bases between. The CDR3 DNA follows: TGCGCCAGCAGTCTCCGGGACAAAGGCTACGAGCAGTACTTC. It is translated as CASSLRDKGYEQYF.

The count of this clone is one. CDR3 DNA sequence: TGTGCCAGCAGCAAACCCGGGACAGTCACCGGGGAGCTGTTTTTT. This translates into CASSKPGTVTGELFF. The chain employs TRBV7-2 and TRBJ2-2, with TRBD1 matching 7 bases. Germline CDR1 is SGHTA and CDR2 is FQGNSA. The CDR3 totals 15 residues. J was trimmed by 4 bases and V by 5 bases; bases with no gene match: 7.

The CDR3 is CASSLEGANTGELFF. In DNA form, the CDR3 reads TGTGCCAGCAGCTTAGAGGGGGCCAACACCGGGGAGCTGTTTTTT. The chain joins TRBV11-2 to TRBJ2-2, with D maybe TRBD1 (6 bases). CDR3 size: 15 residues. V was pared by 0 bases and J by 2 bases, with 7 bases between. CDR1 and CDR2 from the germline V gene are SGHAT and FQNNGV.

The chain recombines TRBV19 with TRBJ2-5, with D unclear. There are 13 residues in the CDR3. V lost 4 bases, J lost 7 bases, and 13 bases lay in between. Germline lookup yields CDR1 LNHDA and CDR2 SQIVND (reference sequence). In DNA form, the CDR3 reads TGTGCCAGTAGTAAATCACGTGGCACGACCCAGTACTTC. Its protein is CASSKSRGTTQYF.

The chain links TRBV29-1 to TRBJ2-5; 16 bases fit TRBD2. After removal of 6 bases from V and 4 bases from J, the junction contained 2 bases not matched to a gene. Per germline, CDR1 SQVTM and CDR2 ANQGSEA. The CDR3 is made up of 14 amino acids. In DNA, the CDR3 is TGCAGCGTGGGGACTAGCGGGGGGGTAGAGACCCAGTACTTC. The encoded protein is CSVGTSGGVETQYF.

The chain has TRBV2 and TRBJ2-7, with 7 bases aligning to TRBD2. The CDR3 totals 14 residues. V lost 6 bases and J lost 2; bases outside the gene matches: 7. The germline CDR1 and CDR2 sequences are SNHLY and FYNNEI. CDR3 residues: CASSPSRGAYEQYF. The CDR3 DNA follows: TGTGCCAGCAGCCCCTCCCGGGGGGCCTACGAGCAGTACTTC.

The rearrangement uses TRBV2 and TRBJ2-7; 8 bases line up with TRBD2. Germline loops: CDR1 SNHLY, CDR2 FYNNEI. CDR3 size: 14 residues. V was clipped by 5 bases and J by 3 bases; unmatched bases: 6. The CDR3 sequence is CASSSSGGLYEQYF. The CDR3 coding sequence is TGTGCCAGCAGTTCCAGCGGGGGCCTCTACGAGCAGTACTTC.

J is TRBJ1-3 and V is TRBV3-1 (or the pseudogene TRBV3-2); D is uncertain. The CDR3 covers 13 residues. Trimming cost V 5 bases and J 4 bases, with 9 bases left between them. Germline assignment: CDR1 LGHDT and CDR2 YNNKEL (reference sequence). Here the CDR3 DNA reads TGTGCCAGCAGCTTGCGGTCGGGAAACACCATATATTTT. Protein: CASSLRSGNTIYF.

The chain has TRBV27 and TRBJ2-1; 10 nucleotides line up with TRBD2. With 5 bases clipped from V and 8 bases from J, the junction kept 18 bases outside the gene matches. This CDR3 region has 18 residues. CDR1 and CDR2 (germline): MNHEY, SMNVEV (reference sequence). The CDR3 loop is CASSPDYLAGVLGDEQFF. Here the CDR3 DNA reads TGTGCCAGCAGTCCCGACTATCTAGCGGGGGTATTGGGTGATGAGCAGTTCTTC.

The CDR3 loop reads CASRTAGQGDYGYTF. CDR3 DNA sequence: TGTGCCAGCAGAACCGCGGGACAGGGTGACTATGGCTACACCTTC. V gene TRBV10-3 combines with J gene TRBJ1-2, with 9 positions matching TRBD1. V shed 10 bases and J 3 bases; nucleotides not matched to a gene: 12. The CDR3 extends over 15 amino acids. Per germline, CDR1 ENHRY and CDR2 SYGVKD.

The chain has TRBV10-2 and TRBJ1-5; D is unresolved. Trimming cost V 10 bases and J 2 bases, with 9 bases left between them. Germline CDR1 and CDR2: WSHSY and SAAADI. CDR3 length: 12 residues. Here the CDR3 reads CATRDGNQPQHF. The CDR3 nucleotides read TGCGCCACGCGGGATGGCAATCAGCCCCAGCATTTT.

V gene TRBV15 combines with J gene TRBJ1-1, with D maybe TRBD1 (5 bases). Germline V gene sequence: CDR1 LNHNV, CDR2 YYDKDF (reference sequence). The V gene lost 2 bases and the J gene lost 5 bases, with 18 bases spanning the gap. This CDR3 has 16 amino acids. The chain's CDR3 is CATSRPTSGGKTEAFF. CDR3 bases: TGTGCCACCAGCAGACCCACAAGCGGGGGTAAGACTGAAGCTTTCTTT.